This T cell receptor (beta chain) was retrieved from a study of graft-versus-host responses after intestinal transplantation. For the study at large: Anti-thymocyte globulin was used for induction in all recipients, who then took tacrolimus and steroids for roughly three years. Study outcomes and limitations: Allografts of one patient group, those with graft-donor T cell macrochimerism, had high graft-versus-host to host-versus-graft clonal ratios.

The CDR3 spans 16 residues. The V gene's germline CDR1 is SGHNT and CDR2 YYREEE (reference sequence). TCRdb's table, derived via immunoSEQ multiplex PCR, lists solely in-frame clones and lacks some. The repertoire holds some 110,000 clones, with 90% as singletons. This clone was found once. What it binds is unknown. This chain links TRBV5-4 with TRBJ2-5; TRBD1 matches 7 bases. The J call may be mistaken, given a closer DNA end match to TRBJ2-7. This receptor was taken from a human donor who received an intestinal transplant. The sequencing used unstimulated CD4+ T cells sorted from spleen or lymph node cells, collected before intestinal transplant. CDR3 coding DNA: TGTGCCAGCAGCGCTGAACGGAACAGGGGAAGCTACGAGCAGTACTTC. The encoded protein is CASSAERNRGSYEQYF.